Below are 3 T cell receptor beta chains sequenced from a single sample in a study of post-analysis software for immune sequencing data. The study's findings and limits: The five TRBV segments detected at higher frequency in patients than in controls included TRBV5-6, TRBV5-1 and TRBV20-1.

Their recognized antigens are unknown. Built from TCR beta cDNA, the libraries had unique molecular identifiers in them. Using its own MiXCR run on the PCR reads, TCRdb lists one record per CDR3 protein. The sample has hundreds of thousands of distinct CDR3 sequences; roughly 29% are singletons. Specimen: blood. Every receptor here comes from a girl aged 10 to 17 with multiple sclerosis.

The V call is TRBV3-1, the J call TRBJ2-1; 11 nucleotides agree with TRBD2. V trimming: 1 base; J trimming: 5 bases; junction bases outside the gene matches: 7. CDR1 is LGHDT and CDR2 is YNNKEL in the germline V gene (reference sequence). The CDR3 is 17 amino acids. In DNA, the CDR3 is TGTGCCAGCAGCCAAGGGGGCCTAGCGGGAGGCCACAATGAGCAGTTCTTC. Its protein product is CASSQGGLAGGHNEQFF.

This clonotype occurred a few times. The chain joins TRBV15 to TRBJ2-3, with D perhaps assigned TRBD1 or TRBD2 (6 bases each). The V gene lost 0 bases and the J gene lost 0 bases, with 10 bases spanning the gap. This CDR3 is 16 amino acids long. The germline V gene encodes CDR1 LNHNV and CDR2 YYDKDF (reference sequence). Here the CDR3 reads CATSRDPGASTDTQYF. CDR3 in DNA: TGTGCCACCAGCAGAGATCCGGGGGCGAGCACAGATACGCAGTATTTT.

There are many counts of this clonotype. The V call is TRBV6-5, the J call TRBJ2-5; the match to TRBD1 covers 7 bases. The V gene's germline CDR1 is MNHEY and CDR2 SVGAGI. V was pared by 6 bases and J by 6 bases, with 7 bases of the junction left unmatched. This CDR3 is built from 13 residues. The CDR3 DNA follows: TGTGCCAGCAGACCTGACAGGGCAAAGACCCAGTACTTC. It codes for CASRPDRAKTQYF.